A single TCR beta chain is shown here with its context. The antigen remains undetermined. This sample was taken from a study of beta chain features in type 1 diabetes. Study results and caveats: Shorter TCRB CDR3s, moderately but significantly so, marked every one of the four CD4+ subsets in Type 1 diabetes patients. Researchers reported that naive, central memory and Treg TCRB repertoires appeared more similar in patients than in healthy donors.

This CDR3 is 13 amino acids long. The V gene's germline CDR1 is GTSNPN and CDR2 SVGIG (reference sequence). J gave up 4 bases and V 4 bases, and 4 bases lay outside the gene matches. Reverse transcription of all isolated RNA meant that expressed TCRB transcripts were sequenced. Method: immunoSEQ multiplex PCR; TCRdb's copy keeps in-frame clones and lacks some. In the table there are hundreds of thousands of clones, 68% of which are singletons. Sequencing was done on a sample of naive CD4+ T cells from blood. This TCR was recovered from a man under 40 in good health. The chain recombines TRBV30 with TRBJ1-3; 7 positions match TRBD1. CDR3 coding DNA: TGTGCCTGGACTCAGGGACAGGGAAACACCATATATTTT. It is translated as CAWTQGQGNTIYF.